A single sample is the source of the 13 T cell receptor beta chains below, sequenced in a study of cytomegalovirus exposure and HLA in healthy donors (dated 2017 in TCRdb). The library was built by means of the immunoSEQ multiplex PCR assay. A mixture of 60 forward primers for TCR Vbeta segments and 13 reverse primers for TCR Jbeta segments was used in the multiplex PCR. TCRdb retrieved this table from immuneACCESS and kept in-frame rearrangements only. Not all clones are present; in checked studies, unresolved V genes account for under half, and no reason is known for the remainder. This sample has 150,000 to 200,000 clones in its table, and approximately 73% of those were observed once. Under 3% of the sample lies in the top ten. Specimen: PBMCs. The receptors originated from a woman aged 30 to 39 in good health and CMV-seropositive.

V and J are TRBV9 and TRBJ1-6; D uncertain. CDR1 is SGDLS, CDR2 YYNGEE, per germline. The CDR3 is 13 amino acids. V lost 3 bases and J 12 bases, leaving 13 bases between the germline ends. The CDR3 nucleotides are TGTGCCAGCAGCGGTCAACAGTTGGGACCCCTCCACTTT. Residues: CASSGQQLGPLHF.

This clone has a handful of counts. V and J are TRBV15 and TRBJ2-7, with 7 bases lining up with TRBD1. Germline lookup yields CDR1 LNHNV and CDR2 YYDKDF (reference sequence). This CDR3 comprises 14 residues. After removal of 3 bases from V and 2 bases from J, the junction contained 4 bases not matched to a gene. This chain's CDR3 is CATSSGQGAYEQYF. The CDR3 nucleotides are TGTGCCACCAGCAGCGGCCAGGGGGCCTACGAGCAGTACTTC.

The chain joins TRBV7-2 to TRBJ1-6; 11 bases are shared with TRBD1. The germline V gene has CDR1 SGHTA and CDR2 FQGNSA. Trimming removed 4 bases from V and 14 bases from J; junction bases left unmatched: 4. This CDR3 contains 13 residues. The CDR3, as DNA: TGTGCCAGCAGCTACGGGACAGGGGGAACCCTCCACTTT. This encodes CASSYGTGGTLHF.

The chain links TRBV19 to TRBJ1-1; no clear D. The CDR3 is made up of 13 amino acids. CDR1 and CDR2 (germline): LNHDA, SQIVND (reference sequence). Trimming stripped 5 bases from V and 0 bases from J, with 7 bases between. This CDR3 is CASSVTMNTEAFF. The CDR3, as DNA: TGTGCCAGTAGTGTCACAATGAACACTGAAGCTTTCTTT. The full variable domain, completed using reference TRBV19 and TRBJ1-1, is DGGITQSPKYLFRKEGQNVTLSCEQNLNHDAMYWYRQDPGQGLRLIYYSQIVNDFQKGDIAEGYSVSREKKESFPLTVTSAQKNPTAFYLCASSVTMNTEAFFGQGTRLTVV.

The rearrangement joins TRBV5-1 to TRBJ1-4; the match to TRBD1 covers 7 bases. V trimming: 4 bases; J trimming: 0 bases; junction bases outside the gene matches: 6. CDR1 and CDR2 (germline): SGHRS, YFSETQ. The CDR3 runs to 16 residues. The CDR3 DNA reads as TGCGCCAGCAGCGAGGAGCAGGGGGCAACTAATGAAAAACTGTTTTTT. Its protein is CASSEEQGATNEKLFF. The full variable domain, in which reference TRBV5-1 and TRBJ1-4 provide the parts outside the CDR3, is KAGVTQTPRYLIKTRGQQVTLSCSPISGHRSVSWYQQTPGQGLQFLFEYFSETQRNKGNFPGRFSGRQFSNSRSEMNVSTLELGDSALYLCASSEEQGATNEKLFFGSGTQLSVL.

This clone was counted only a few times. The chain recombines TRBV4-2 with TRBJ1-2; D might be TRBD1 (5 bases). Trimming took off 1 base at V and 8 bases at J, with 14 bases between the two ends. The CDR3 spans 14 residues. CDR1 is LGHNA, CDR2 YNFKEQ, per germline. The CDR3 bases are TGTGCCAGCAGCCAAGGGGGAGGGGCGGAAGGCTACACCTTC. It specifies CASSQGGGAEGYTF.

The chain is built from TRBV19 and TRBJ1-5, with D hard to call. Trimming left V 5 bases short and J 4 bases short, with 15 bases between. CDR3 length: 15 amino acids. The V gene's germline CDR1 is LNHDA and CDR2 SQIVND (reference sequence). This chain's CDR3 is CASSLTLLPNQPQHF. DNA of the CDR3: TGTGCCAGTAGTCTAACCTTACTACCAAATCAGCCCCAGCATTTT.

V and J are TRBV9 and TRBJ2-2, with 7 bases identical to TRBD1. CDR1 and CDR2 from the germline V gene are SGDLS and YYNGEE. V was clipped by 0 bases and J by 1 base; unmatched bases: 0. The CDR3 spans 15 residues. In nucleotides, the CDR3 is TGTGCCAGCAGCGTAGGGACAGGGAACACCGGGGAGCTGTTTTTT. Its translation: CASSVGTGNTGELFF.

The genes are TRBV7-6 and TRBJ2-7, with 9 bases that match TRBD1. This CDR3 has 15 residues. After removal of 4 bases from V and 6 bases from J, the junction contained 10 bases not matched to a gene. The germline V gene encodes CDR1 SGHVS and CDR2 FNYEAQ. The CDR3 loop is CASSSVRDRDREQYF. DNA of the CDR3: TGTGCCAGCAGCTCAGTAAGGGACAGGGATCGCGAGCAGTACTTC.

This clone was seen just once. This rearrangement joins TRBV5-1 to TRBJ2-5, with D perhaps TRBD2 (6 bases). The CDR3 extends over 13 amino acids. V gave up 4 bases and J gave up 11 bases, with 18 bases separating them. In germline, CDR1 is SGHRS, CDR2 YFSETQ. This CDR3 reads CASSIGDGDLQYF. Written as DNA, the CDR3 is TGCGCCAGCAGCATCGGAGACGGGGACTTACAGTACTTC.

This chain connects TRBV30 to TRBJ1-3; D gene uncertain. Germline CDR1 GTSNPN, CDR2 SVGIG (reference sequence). Trimming removed 4 bases from V and 0 bases from J, with 10 bases in between. The CDR3 loop spans 14 amino acids. CDR3 DNA sequence: TGTGCCTGGATATTTTCCAGCTCTGGAAACACCATATATTTT. Its translation: CAWIFSSSGNTIYF.

This rearrangement joins TRBV15 to TRBJ1-6; no firm D call. The CDR3 has 16 residues. Germline loops: CDR1 LNHNV, CDR2 YYDKDF (reference sequence). Trimming removed 0 bases from V and 7 bases from J, with 13 bases in between. CDR3 nucleotides: TGTGCCACCAGCAGAGATGGGCCTGTCCGGAATTCACCCCTCCACTTT. This codes for CATSRDGPVRNSPLHF.

The CDR3 DNA reads as TGTGCCAGCAGCTTCGGGGGAAGTAGTACGCAGTTCTTC. It encodes CASSFGGSSTQFF. The chain carries TRBV7-3 and TRBJ2-1; weak D call: TRBD2 (6 bases). Trimming stripped 3 bases from V and 12 bases from J, with 15 bases between. Germline V gene lookup returns CDR1 SGHTA and CDR2 FQGTGA. This CDR3 spans 13 amino acids.